These T cell receptor beta chains were read from a single sample in a study of T cells after somatic rescue of genetic block. Measured with immunoSEQ multiplex PCR; TCRdb has only the in-frame clones, and not every one. The data contain some 74,000 clones, approximately 90% of them singletons. The sample comprised peripheral blood mononuclear cells (PBMCs). These TCRs come from a man aged 25 to 40. CDR3s include the opening cysteine and the closing phenylalanine or tryptophan. D genes are given only for firm matches. Clone size appears in some rows only: once, few, many, or a class for an expanded clone.

j_call: TRBJ1-3
d_call: .
cdr3_length: 13
v_call: TRBV11-3
clone_size: .
cdr3_nt: TGTGCCAGCAGCTCACGACCTGGAAACACCATATATTTT
cdr3_aa: CASSSRPGNTIYF

j_call: TRBJ2-1
d_call: TRBD2
cdr3_length: 16
v_call: TRBV4-1
clone_size: .
cdr3_nt: TGCGCCAGCAGCCCAATCGGGGGGGCAGACTACAATGAGCAGTTCTTC
cdr3_aa: CASSPIGGADYNEQFF

j_call: TRBJ1-1
d_call: .
cdr3_length: 16
v_call: TRBV4-1
clone_size: .
cdr3_nt: TGCGCCAGCAGCCAAGACTGGGGCCAGGCAATCGGTGAAGCTTTCTTT
cdr3_aa: CASSQDWGQAIGEAFF

j_call: TRBJ1-1
d_call: .
cdr3_length: 13
v_call: TRBV11-3
clone_size: .
cdr3_nt: TGTGCCAGCAGCTTAGCCAGGGGAGCGGAAGCTTTCTTT
cdr3_aa: CASSLARGAEAFF

j_call: TRBJ1-4
d_call: .
cdr3_length: 12
v_call: TRBV5-4
clone_size: .
cdr3_nt: TGTGCCAGCAGTAGGGGAGAAGAAAAACTGTTTTTT
cdr3_aa: CASSRGEEKLFF

j_call: TRBJ1-2
d_call: TRBD1
cdr3_length: 15
v_call: TRBV2
clone_size: .
cdr3_nt: TGTGCCAGCAGTGAAGCTGAGGGGGCGGTCTATGGCTACACCTTC
cdr3_aa: CASSEAEGAVYGYTF

j_call: TRBJ2-6
d_call: .
cdr3_length: 17
v_call: TRBV7-6
clone_size: .
cdr3_nt: TGTGCCAGCGCAGCGGCAGGGGGAGGAACTGGGGCCAACGTCCTGACTTTC
cdr3_aa: CASAAAGGGTGANVLTF

j_call: TRBJ2-6
d_call: TRBD1
cdr3_length: 19
v_call: TRBV9
clone_size: .
cdr3_nt: TGTGCCAGCAGCTGGGCCCCGGGACAGGGGGCCCCTGGGGCCAACGTCCTGACTTTC
cdr3_aa: CASSWAPGQGAPGANVLTF

j_call: TRBJ1-2
d_call: .
cdr3_length: 18
v_call: TRBV23-1
clone_size: .
cdr3_nt: TGCGCCAGCAGTCAGGAGGTTGTTGTGACACAAAAGCCGAGAGGCTACACCTTC
cdr3_aa: CASSQEVVVTQKPRGYTF

j_call: TRBJ2-7
d_call: TRBD2
cdr3_length: 14
v_call: TRBV19
clone_size: .
cdr3_nt: TGTGCCAGTAGTATCGGTCAGGGACTAACCGAGCAGTACTTC
cdr3_aa: CASSIGQGLTEQYF

j_call: TRBJ2-3
d_call: TRBD2
cdr3_length: 15
v_call: TRBV27
clone_size: .
cdr3_nt: TGTGCCAGCAGTTTATGGGCGGGAGGAGGAGATACGCAGTATTTT
cdr3_aa: CASSLWAGGGDTQYF

j_call: TRBJ2-3
d_call: .
cdr3_length: 14
v_call: TRBV19
clone_size: .
cdr3_nt: TGTGCCAGTAGTATATCCGGGAGAACAGATACGCAGTATTTT
cdr3_aa: CASSISGRTDTQYF

j_call: TRBJ2-1
d_call: .
cdr3_length: 15
v_call: TRBV28
clone_size: .
cdr3_nt: TGTGCCAGCAGTCTGCAGGGGCGGGCCTACAATGAGCAGTTCTTC
cdr3_aa: CASSLQGRAYNEQFF

j_call: TRBJ2-7
d_call: .
cdr3_length: 15
v_call: TRBV13
clone_size: .
cdr3_nt: TGTGCCAGCAGCTTAGTGAGGGGGGATTCCTACGAGCAGTACTTC
cdr3_aa: CASSLVRGDSYEQYF

j_call: TRBJ1-1
d_call: .
cdr3_length: 14
v_call: TRBV4-1
clone_size: .
cdr3_nt: TGCGCCAGCAGCCAAGTATTAGGGGTCGCTGAAGCTTTCTTT
cdr3_aa: CASSQVLGVAEAFF

j_call: TRBJ2-7
d_call: .
cdr3_length: 12
v_call: TRBV6-1
clone_size: .
cdr3_nt: TGTGCCAGCCGAGGGGGGTACTACGAGCAGTACTTC
cdr3_aa: CASRGGYYEQYF

j_call: TRBJ1-1
d_call: .
cdr3_length: 15
v_call: TRBV6-5
clone_size: .
cdr3_nt: TGTGCCAGCAGTTCCATTGACCGGGACCTCCTCGCGGCTTTCTTT
cdr3_aa: CASSSIDRDLLAAFF

j_call: TRBJ1-3
d_call: .
cdr3_length: 12
v_call: TRBV5-8
clone_size: .
cdr3_nt: TGTGCCAGCCTCGGGGGTGGAAACACCATATATTTT
cdr3_aa: CASLGGGNTIYF

j_call: TRBJ2-7
d_call: TRBD2
cdr3_length: 16
v_call: TRBV4-1
clone_size: .
cdr3_nt: TGCGCCAGCAGCCAATCGGGACTAGCGGGACGGTACGAGCAGTACTTC
cdr3_aa: CASSQSGLAGRYEQYF

j_call: TRBJ2-2
d_call: .
cdr3_length: 17
v_call: TRBV7-2
clone_size: once
cdr3_nt: TGTGCCAGCAGTTTCCCTCGACAGGCCCCGAACACCGGGGAGCTGTTTTTT
cdr3_aa: CASSFPRQAPNTGELFF

j_call: TRBJ1-6
d_call: TRBD1
cdr3_length: 14
v_call: TRBV6-6
clone_size: .
cdr3_nt: TGTGCCAGCACTATCCAGGGGGCCCGTTCACCCCTCCACTTT
cdr3_aa: CASTIQGARSPLHF

j_call: TRBJ2-1
d_call: .
cdr3_length: 15
v_call: TRBV7-2
clone_size: .
cdr3_nt: TGTGCCAGCAGCTCCGCTGGCAGCTCCTACAATGAGCAGTTCTTC
cdr3_aa: CASSSAGSSYNEQFF

j_call: TRBJ2-3
d_call: .
cdr3_length: 15
v_call: TRBV6-5
clone_size: .
cdr3_nt: TGTGCCAGCGGTGGGGCTTCCCGGAGCACAGATACGCAGTATTTT
cdr3_aa: CASGGASRSTDTQYF

j_call: TRBJ1-2
d_call: .
cdr3_length: 15
v_call: TRBV27
clone_size: .
cdr3_nt: TGTGCCAGCAGTTTATCGTTGAGAGCTCACTATGGCTACACCTTC
cdr3_aa: CASSLSLRAHYGYTF

j_call: TRBJ1-1
d_call: .
cdr3_length: 12
v_call: TRBV2
clone_size: .
cdr3_nt: TGTGCCAGCAGTGAATTGGGGACTGAAGCTTTCTTT
cdr3_aa: CASSELGTEAFF

j_call: TRBJ2-2
d_call: .
cdr3_length: 15
v_call: TRBV19
clone_size: .
cdr3_nt: TGTGCCAGTAGTATGAGGGTGCCGAACACCGGGGAGCTGTTTTTT
cdr3_aa: CASSMRVPNTGELFF

j_call: TRBJ2-5
d_call: TRBD2
cdr3_length: 13
v_call: TRBV9
clone_size: once
cdr3_nt: TGTGCCAGCAGCCACCTAGCGGGGGGGCTGCCGTACTTC
cdr3_aa: CASSHLAGGLPYF

j_call: TRBJ2-7
d_call: TRBD2
cdr3_length: 15
v_call: TRBV7-9
clone_size: .
cdr3_nt: TGTGCCAGCAGCTCCGCGGGGGTTCTTCCCTACGAGCAGTACTTC
cdr3_aa: CASSSAGVLPYEQYF

j_call: TRBJ2-7
d_call: .
cdr3_length: 16
v_call: TRBV6-5
clone_size: .
cdr3_nt: TGTGCCAGCAGTTACTCGACGACAGGAACTTTCTACGAGCAGTACTTC
cdr3_aa: CASSYSTTGTFYEQYF

j_call: TRBJ2-7
d_call: .
cdr3_length: 11
v_call: TRBV25-1
clone_size: .
cdr3_nt: TGTGCCAGCAGTGACGGGTACGAGCAGTACTTC
cdr3_aa: CASSDGYEQYF

j_call: TRBJ1-1
d_call: .
cdr3_length: 13
v_call: TRBV6-4
clone_size: .
cdr3_nt: TGTGCCAGCAGTGAACAGGGCGGTACTGAAGCTTTCTTT
cdr3_aa: CASSEQGGTEAFF

j_call: TRBJ1-5
d_call: .
cdr3_length: 16
v_call: TRBV19
clone_size: .
cdr3_nt: TGTGCCAGTAGTATTGGGGCAGCATATAGCAATCAGCCCCAGCATTTT
cdr3_aa: CASSIGAAYSNQPQHF

j_call: TRBJ1-1
d_call: .
cdr3_length: 16
v_call: TRBV6-6
clone_size: .
cdr3_nt: TGTGCCAGCATTGATCACAGATTCCCCATGAACACTGAAGCTTTCTTT
cdr3_aa: CASIDHRFPMNTEAFF

j_call: TRBJ2-2
d_call: .
cdr3_length: 14
v_call: TRBV2
clone_size: few
cdr3_nt: TGTGCCAGCAGCAGGGTGGGCGACACCGGGGAGCTGTTTTTT
cdr3_aa: CASSRVGDTGELFF

j_call: TRBJ2-2
d_call: .
cdr3_length: 14
v_call: TRBV19
clone_size: once
cdr3_nt: TGTGCCAGTATTCCGGGACAAAACACCGGGGAGCTGTTTTTT
cdr3_aa: CASIPGQNTGELFF

j_call: TRBJ2-6
d_call: TRBD2
cdr3_length: 17
v_call: TRBV4-3
clone_size: few
cdr3_nt: TGCGCCAGCAGCCAAGATCACGCGGGAGGTGGGGCCAACGTCCTGACTTTC
cdr3_aa: CASSQDHAGGGANVLTF

j_call: TRBJ2-5
d_call: .
cdr3_length: 15
v_call: TRBV7-2
clone_size: .
cdr3_nt: TGTGCCAGCAGCTTAGGGGGTAGGGTCGAGGAGACCCAGTACTTC
cdr3_aa: CASSLGGRVEETQYF

j_call: TRBJ2-7
d_call: .
cdr3_length: 13
v_call: TRBV2
clone_size: .
cdr3_nt: TGTGCCAGCACCCAGGACCGGGAGCGGGAGCAGTACTTC
cdr3_aa: CASTQDREREQYF

j_call: TRBJ1-1
d_call: .
cdr3_length: 13
v_call: TRBV7-9
clone_size: few
cdr3_nt: TGTGCCAGCAGCTTACGTTGGGACACTGAAGCTTTCTTT
cdr3_aa: CASSLRWDTEAFF

j_call: TRBJ1-4
d_call: TRBD1
cdr3_length: 18
v_call: TRBV23-1
clone_size: .
cdr3_nt: TGCGCCAGCAGTCAATATAACAGGGGCGGGGAGACTAATGAAAAACTGTTTTTT
cdr3_aa: CASSQYNRGGETNEKLFF